This T cell receptor beta chain was identified during a study of blood T cell repertoires in COVID-19. The CDR3 has 15 amino acids. Looked up from germline, CDR1 is MNHEY and CDR2 is SVGAGI. Trimming at V came to 6 bases and at J to 1 base, leaving 6 bases not matched to a gene. In the authors' methods: Using reference gene primer amplification, nucleated cell counts were estimated. Measured with immunoSEQ multiplex PCR; TCRdb has only the in-frame clones, and not every one. The V and J calls and clone size come from that table; D and trimming were worked out from the DNA. This table holds some 260,000 clones, about four fifths found once.

Sequencing was performed on peripheral blood. The TCR sequence derives from a man older than 75 with acute or convalescent COVID-19. The J gene is TRBJ2-1, the V gene TRBV6-5; 7 bases are a match to TRBD1. The chain's CDR3 is CASSQRGPSYNEQFF. In DNA form, the CDR3 reads TGTGCCAGCAGCCAAAGGGGGCCATCCTACAATGAGCAGTTCTTC.